A selection of T cell receptor beta chains follows, all from one sample in a study of glioma-infiltrating T cells after dendritic cell vaccination. Method: immunoSEQ multiplex PCR; TCRdb's copy keeps in-frame clones and lacks some. The table has tens of thousands of clones, about 83% seen once. Sample: blood, taken before dendritic cell vaccination. The receptors were gathered from a human donor with glioblastoma. CDR3s include the opening cysteine and the closing phenylalanine or tryptophan. The D gene is left open where the match is weak. The listing skips clone size in some rows; elsewhere it reads once, few, many or a size class.

D | J | V | size | CDR3 | DNA
. | TRBJ2-7 | TRBV7-9 | . | CASSFPPTYEQYF | TGTGCCAGCAGCTTCCCACCTACCTACGAGCAGTACTTC
TRBD1 | TRBJ2-5 | TRBV7-2 | . | CASSLRQGSETQYF | TGTGCCAGCAGCTTAAGACAGGGCAGTGAGACCCAGTACTTC
. | TRBJ1-1 | TRBV2 | . | CASGAGPTMNTEAFF | TGTGCCAGCGGGGCCGGCCCCACCATGAACACTGAAGCTTTCTTT
. | TRBJ1-2 | TRBV7-2 | . | CASSLTGSYGYTF | TGTGCCAGCAGCCTTACAGGTTCATATGGCTACACCTTC
TRBD2 | TRBJ2-5 | TRBV7-2 | . | CASSPRGGRVGETQYF | TGTGCCAGCAGCCCGCGGGGGGGCAGGGTTGGGGAGACCCAGTACTTC
TRBD1 | TRBJ2-3 | TRBV6-1 | once | CASSGGGQGRLGTDTQYF | TGTGCCAGCAGTGGGGGGGGACAGGGGCGGCTTGGGACAGATACGCAGTATTTT
TRBD2 | TRBJ2-5 | TRBV7-9 | . | CASSLASGGGETQYF | TGTGCCAGCAGCTTAGCCAGCGGGGGCGGTGAGACCCAGTACTTC
. | TRBJ1-4 | TRBV21-1 | many | CASSKEGDRGETNEKLFF | TGTGCCAGCAGCAAAGAAGGGGACAGGGGAGAAACTAATGAAAAACTGTTTTTT
TRBD2 | TRBJ2-3 | TRBV5-6 | once | CASSTLAGPSTDTQYF | TGTGCCAGCAGCACGCTAGCGGGCCCTAGCACAGATACGCAGTATTTT
. | TRBJ2-2 | TRBV11-3 | . | CASSPRGGANPGELFF | TGTGCCAGCAGCCCCCGTGGAGGGGCAAACCCCGGGGAGCTGTTTTTT
. | TRBJ1-5 | TRBV4-1 | . | CASSPGLYSNQPQHF | TGCGCCAGCAGCCCGGGACTTTATAGCAATCAGCCCCAGCATTTT
TRBD1 | TRBJ1-4 | TRBV2 | few | CASRGGQGDNEKLFF | TGTGCCAGCAGGGGCGGACAGGGGGACAATGAAAAACTGTTTTTT
TRBD2 | TRBJ2-5 | TRBV5-1 | . | CASSLGLAGGRETQYF | TGCGCCAGCAGCTTGGGCCTAGCGGGGGGACGGGAGACCCAGTACTTC
. | TRBJ1-1 | TRBV5-1 | . | CASSQGVARGRTEAFF | TGCGCCAGCAGCCAGGGTGTCGCCAGGGGAAGGACTGAAGCTTTCTTT